What follows is one TCR beta chain and its context. The data were obtained in a study of spatial heterogeneity in lung cancer. Study-wide context: Raw reads contained each unique TCR and UMI combination more than ten times on average.

MiXCR, applied by TCRdb to the 5' RACE reads, yields one record per CDR3 protein. Seen here are about 120,000 distinct CDR3 sequences, under 14% observed once, and the top ten hold 20% to 25%. V was cut by 3 bases and J by 9 bases, with 3 bases left in between. The CDR3 is made up of 9 amino acids. CDR1 is DFQATT, CDR2 SNEGSKA, per germline (reference sequence). Sample time point: blood at routine non-recurrence follow-up after resection. Whole RNA from tumor, nontumor lung or frozen PBMC was sequenced unsorted. Source: PBMCs, taken at follow-up. The V call is TRBV20-1, the J call TRBJ2-1; D gene ambiguous. The sequence was collected from a female donor with early-stage non-small cell lung cancer. CDR3: CSASSEQFF. CDR3 coding DNA: TGCAGTGCTAGTAGTGAGCAGTTCTTC.